This T cell receptor beta chain was obtained from a study of identical twins. Study-level results: While abundant cord blood beta clonotypes carried fewer insertions, memory repertoires showed no such pattern. Within twin pairs, the out-of-frame alpha sequences they shared showed excess low generation probability.

TCRdb re-derived calls from the 5' RACE reads in MiXCR, one entry per CDR3 protein. The profile shows around 1.7 million distinct CDR3 sequences, more than 30% of them singletons. This clonotype was found once. No antigen is known for it. Germline V gene sequence: CDR1 SGHDT, CDR2 YYEEEE. The CDR3 is 16 amino acids. Trimming shortened V by 6 bases and J by 1 base, and 17 bases separated the two germline ends. The receptor was isolated from a newborn girl in good health. This chain connects TRBV5-6 to TRBJ1-5, with D possibly being TRBD1 (5 bases). Source material: cord blood. The CDR3 sequence: CASMTGGEWSNQPQHF. CDR3 nucleotides: TGTGCCAGCATGACCGGGGGGGAGTGGAGCAATCAGCCCCAGCATTTT.